The clone carrying this T cell receptor beta chain appeared many times. Ligated cDNA underwent four rounds of PCR with nested alpha and beta constant region primers and SP2. TCRdb called the 5' RACE reads again in MiXCR, with one record for every CDR3 protein. The sample records about 62,000 distinct CDR3 sequences, 6% to 8.5% being singletons. The data stem from a study of naive and memory T cell subsets. A UMI-containing oligonucleotide was joined by 3' ligation to the TCR cDNA template. The TCR comes from a female donor in good health.

CDR3 in DNA: TGTGCCAGCAGTGCGAGGCCGTATAGCAATCAGCCCCAGCATTTT. Translation: CASSARPYSNQPQHF. This chain links TRBV6-1 with TRBJ1-5; D remains unclear. The germline CDR1 and CDR2 sequences are MNHNS and SASEGT. V was pared by 4 bases and J by 0 bases, with 10 bases between. This CDR3 has 15 amino acids.